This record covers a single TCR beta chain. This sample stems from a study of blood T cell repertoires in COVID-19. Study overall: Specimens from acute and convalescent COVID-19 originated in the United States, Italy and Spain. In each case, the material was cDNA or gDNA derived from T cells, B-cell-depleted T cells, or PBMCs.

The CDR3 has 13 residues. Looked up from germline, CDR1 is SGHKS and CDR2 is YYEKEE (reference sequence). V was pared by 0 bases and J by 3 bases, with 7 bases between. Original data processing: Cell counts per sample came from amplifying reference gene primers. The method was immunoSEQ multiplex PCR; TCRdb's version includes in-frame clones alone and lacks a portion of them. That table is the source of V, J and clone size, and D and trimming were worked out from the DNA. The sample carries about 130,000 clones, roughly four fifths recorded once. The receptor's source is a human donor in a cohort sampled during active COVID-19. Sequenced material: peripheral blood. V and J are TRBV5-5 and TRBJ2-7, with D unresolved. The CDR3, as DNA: TGTGCCAGCAGCTTGGGGCAGAACTACGAGCAGTACTTC. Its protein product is CASSLGQNYEQYF.